This T cell receptor beta chain originates from a study of cytomegalovirus exposure and HLA in healthy donors. Study context: From donors who were HLA-typed, an early data release held 80 million or so unique TCRs.

With 0 bases removed from V and 1 base from J, the gap between germline ends came to 13 bases. Germline CDR1 reads LGHNA; CDR2 reads YSLEER. The CDR3 runs 17 residues. Researchers ran the PCR with 60 Vbeta and 13 Jbeta primers. The data were produced by immunoSEQ multiplex PCR, yet TCRdb's version contains in-frame clones alone and is incomplete. The data show about 160,000 clones, around 68% seen once. The sequenced material came from PBMCs. The chain joins TRBV4-3 to TRBJ2-4; D gene unclear. This TCR came from a man between 45 and 60 years old in good health and CMV-seronegative. The CDR3 is CASSQDLSYAAKNIQYF. DNA of the CDR3: TGCGCCAGCAGCCAAGATTTGAGCTACGCGGCCAAAAACATTCAGTACTTC.